This entry describes one TCR beta chain. In germline, CDR1 is MNHEY, CDR2 SVGAGI. After removal of 3 bases from V and 6 bases from J, the junction contained 12 bases not matched to a gene. This CDR3 contains 16 residues. The data originate from a study of cytomegalovirus exposure and HLA in healthy donors. Vbeta (60) and Jbeta (13) primers were used in the PCR. Profiling relied on immunoSEQ multiplex PCR, and the TCRdb table lists in-frame clones only, not all of them. In the table there are around 150,000 clones, around 83% of which are singletons. V gene TRBV6-5 combines with J gene TRBJ2-7, with 9 nucleotides matching TRBD1. The receptor was derived from a middle-aged man in good health and CMV-seropositive. Sample: PBMCs. Here the CDR3 DNA reads TGTGCCAGCAGTTATACTTCCGGGACAGGGAAAGGCGAGCAGTACTTC. The encoded protein is CASSYTSGTGKGEQYF.